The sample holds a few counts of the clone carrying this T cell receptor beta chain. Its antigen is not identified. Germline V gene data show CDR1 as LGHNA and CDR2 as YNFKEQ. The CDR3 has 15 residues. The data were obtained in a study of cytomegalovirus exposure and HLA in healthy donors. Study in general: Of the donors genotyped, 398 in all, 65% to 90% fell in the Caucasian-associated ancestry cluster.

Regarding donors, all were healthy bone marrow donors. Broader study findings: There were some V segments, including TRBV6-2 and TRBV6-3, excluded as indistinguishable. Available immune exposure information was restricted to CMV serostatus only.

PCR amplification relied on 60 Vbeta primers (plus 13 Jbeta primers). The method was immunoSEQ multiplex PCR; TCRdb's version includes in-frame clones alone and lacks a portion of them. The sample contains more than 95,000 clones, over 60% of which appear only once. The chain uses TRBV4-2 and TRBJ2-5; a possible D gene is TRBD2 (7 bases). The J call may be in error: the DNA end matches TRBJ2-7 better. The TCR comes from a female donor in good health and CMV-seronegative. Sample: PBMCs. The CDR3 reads CASSLSGEGVGEQYF. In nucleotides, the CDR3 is TGTGCCAGCAGCCTGTCGGGGGAGGGGGTGGGCGAGCAGTACTTC.